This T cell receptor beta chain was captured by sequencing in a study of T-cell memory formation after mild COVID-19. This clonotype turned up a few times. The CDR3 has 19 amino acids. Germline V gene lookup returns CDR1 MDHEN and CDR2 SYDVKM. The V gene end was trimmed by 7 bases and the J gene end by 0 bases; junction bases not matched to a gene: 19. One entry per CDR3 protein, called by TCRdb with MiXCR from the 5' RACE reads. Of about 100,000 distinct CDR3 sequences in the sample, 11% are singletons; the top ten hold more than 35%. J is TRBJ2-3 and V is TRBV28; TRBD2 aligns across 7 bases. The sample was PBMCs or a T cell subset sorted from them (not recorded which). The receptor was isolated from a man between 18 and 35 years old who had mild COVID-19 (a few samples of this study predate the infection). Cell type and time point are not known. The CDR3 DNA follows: TGTGCCAGCACCCAGGCGGGGCGGGGGAGTTATTTTAGCACAGATACGCAGTATTTT. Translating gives CASTQAGRGSYFSTDTQYF.